A single T cell receptor (beta chain) is shown here with its context. Germline CDR1 KGHSH, CDR2 LQKENI. Trimming left V 6 bases short and J 4 bases short, with 7 bases between. The CDR3 contains 11 residues. Generated by immunoSEQ multiplex PCR, the TCRdb table keeps only in-frame clones and is missing some. The sample yields tens of thousands of clones, 85% to 95% seen once. The record originates from a study of cytomegalovirus exposure and HLA in healthy donors. Sequenced: PBMCs. The receptor was isolated from a woman aged 18-29 years in good health and CMV-seronegative. The chain uses TRBV18 and TRBJ2-7, with D hard to call. The CDR3 nucleotides read TGTGCCAGCTCCCTAGAGTACGAGCAGTACTTC. Amino acid sequence: CASSLEYEQYF.